Listed below are T cell receptor beta chains from one sample, sequenced in a study of blood T cell repertoires in COVID-19. Generated by immunoSEQ multiplex PCR, the TCRdb table keeps only in-frame clones and is missing some. This sample has about 330,000 clones, with around 90% found just once. Sequenced input: PBMCs or T cells enriched from blood (not recorded which). Receptor source: a woman younger than 45 who had recovered from COVID-19. The conserved cysteine and the conserved F or W are not part of the CDR3 here. Each record gives: CDR3 protein, D gene, V gene, J gene. A D gene is named only where the DNA matches it firmly.

ASSLRAGGLQEQY	.	TRBV7-2	TRBJ2-7
ASSSGTGIFSSYNEQF	TRBD1	TRBV7-9	TRBJ2-1
ASSPGGTTYEQY	.	TRBV4-3	TRBJ2-7
ASSLWTGGDEKLF	TRBD1	TRBV7-9	TRBJ1-4
ASSLSSGTANTEAF	TRBD1	TRBV28	TRBJ1-1
ASSFTGTDTQY	.	TRBV7-9	TRBJ2-3
SARLEYEQY	.	TRBV20-1	TRBJ2-7
ASSDRGPATNEKLF	TRBD1	TRBV19	TRBJ1-4
SAAGTNFNTEAF	.	TRBV29-1	TRBJ1-1
ASSPSIYEQY	.	TRBV18	TRBJ2-7
ASSDPQDSFLSYEQY	.	TRBV7-2	TRBJ2-7
ASSMGTGPVSGYT	TRBD1	TRBV7-6	TRBJ1-2
ASSSPGTRETQY	.	TRBV7-9	TRBJ2-5
ASSLEQGARNTIY	TRBD1	TRBV5-4	TRBJ1-3
ASSPRDTQY	.	TRBV6-5	TRBJ2-3
ASSDGLAGNEQY	TRBD2	TRBV5-1	TRBJ2-7
ASSLRVRGNTEAF	.	TRBV28	TRBJ1-1
ASSQESSQGLMNTEAF	.	TRBV4-1	TRBJ1-1
ASGQGYEQY	.	TRBV28	TRBJ2-7
ASSPNGGRDTQY	.	TRBV7-3	TRBJ2-3
ASSLALTDTDTQY	.	TRBV7-3	TRBJ2-3
ARNTGRGEQF	.	TRBV10-1	TRBJ2-1
ASGVGTGVSEQY	TRBD1	TRBV14	TRBJ2-7
ASSSPRGGVYNEQF	TRBD2	TRBV5-1	TRBJ2-1
ASSPLGNEQF	.	TRBV3-1/TRBV3-2	TRBJ2-1
ASSPTAADNQPQH	.	TRBV5-5	TRBJ1-5
ASSHVDPGGGLF	TRBD2	TRBV14	TRBJ2-2
ASSLEEGAAF	TRBD1	TRBV5-4	TRBJ1-1
ASSSQGYGYT	.	TRBV28	TRBJ1-2
ATLDASGTAYEQY	TRBD2	TRBV28	TRBJ2-7
ASSQDGSSTYGYT	.	TRBV4-1	TRBJ1-2
ASSNTGLAEDTQY	TRBD2	TRBV25-1	TRBJ2-3
ASSPRGSSYNEQF	.	TRBV7-9	TRBJ2-1
ASKEGGTGELF	.	TRBV6-4	TRBJ2-2
ASSLVAYGYT	.	TRBV7-2	TRBJ1-2
ASSLGASGGPEQY	TRBD2	TRBV28	TRBJ2-7
ASSEGQGASDGYT	TRBD1	TRBV11-2	TRBJ1-2
ASSQRTGIYEQY	TRBD1	TRBV4-1	TRBJ2-7
ASSLLAGSSYEQY	TRBD2	TRBV7-3	TRBJ2-7
ASSLEGGQPQH	.	TRBV7-9	TRBJ1-5
ASSLGGSNSPLH	.	TRBV27	TRBJ1-6
ASSERSGRDTEAF	.	TRBV6-1	TRBJ1-1
ASSFSIFGGRAYTGELF	TRBD2	TRBV11-2	TRBJ2-2
ASSLIFPASGQGPSTEAF	TRBD1	TRBV7-3	TRBJ1-1
ASGTGVASGELF	TRBD1	TRBV10-3	TRBJ2-2
ASKTGGRQETQY	TRBD1	TRBV6-5	TRBJ2-5
ASRTLRTVSYEQY	.	TRBV6-5	TRBJ2-7
ASSQGVYGYT	.	TRBV3-1/TRBV3-2	TRBJ1-2
ASGRERYGYT	.	TRBV7-2	TRBJ1-2
ASTIGGDIAEAF	.	TRBV28	TRBJ1-1
ASSIVAGGRTGELF	TRBD2	TRBV19	TRBJ2-2
ASSKSGATSTDTQY	TRBD2	TRBV27	TRBJ2-3
ASSLSGGAAYEQY	TRBD2	TRBV7-2	TRBJ2-7
ASTPRTEAF	.	TRBV2	TRBJ1-1
ATRGPGESPLH	.	TRBV19	TRBJ1-6
ASSSFRGGGAGSIY	.	TRBV11-2	TRBJ1-3
ASSFGQGINQPQH	TRBD1	TRBV6-6	TRBJ1-5
ASSQDRNTEAF	.	TRBV14	TRBJ1-1
ASGRRLGLAGGETQY	TRBD2	TRBV2	TRBJ2-5